This T cell receptor (beta chain) was found in a study of identical twins. Template switching added a universal primer binding site, and final cDNA carried unique molecular identifiers. TCRdb re-called the 5' RACE reads with MiXCR, one entry per CDR3 protein. The sample holds 570,000 or so distinct CDR3 sequences, roughly 9.9% seen once. Study results and caveats: Conclusions were drawn cross-sectionally by statistical analysis, without following the same donors.

This clonotype was counted a few times. What it binds is not known. Looked up from germline, CDR1 is SQVTM and CDR2 is ANQGSEA. The CDR3 extends over 14 amino acids. V shed 0 bases and J 10 bases; nucleotides not matched to a gene: 9. Healthy Caucasians made up all donors. A further study also used this sample, focusing on yellow fever vaccine responses in identical twins.

The sample comprised PBMCs. The TCR comes from a woman in her late teens or twenties in good health. This sequence joins TRBV29-1 and TRBJ2-1; TRBD2 matches 7 bases. The DNA for the CDR3 is TGCAGCGTTGAAGAGGCGGGAGAGAGGATCGAGCAGTTCTTC. Encoded protein: CSVEEAGERIEQFF.